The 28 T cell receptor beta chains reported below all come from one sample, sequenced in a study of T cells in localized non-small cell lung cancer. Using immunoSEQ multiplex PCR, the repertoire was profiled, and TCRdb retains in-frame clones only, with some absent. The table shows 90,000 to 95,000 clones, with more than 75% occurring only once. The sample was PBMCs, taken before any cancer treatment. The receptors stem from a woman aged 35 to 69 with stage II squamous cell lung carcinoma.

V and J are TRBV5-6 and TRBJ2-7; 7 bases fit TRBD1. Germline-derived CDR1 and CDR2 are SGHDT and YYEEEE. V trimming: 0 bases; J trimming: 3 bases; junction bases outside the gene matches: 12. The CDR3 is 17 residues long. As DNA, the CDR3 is TGTGCCAGCAGCTTGGCCCAGAGATGGACAGGAGACTACGAGCAGTACTTC. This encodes CASSLAQRWTGDYEQYF.

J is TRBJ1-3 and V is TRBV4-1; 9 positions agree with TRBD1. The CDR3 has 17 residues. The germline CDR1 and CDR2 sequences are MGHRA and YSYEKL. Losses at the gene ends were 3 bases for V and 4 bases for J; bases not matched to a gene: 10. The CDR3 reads CASSHFGDRESGNTIYF. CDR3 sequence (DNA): TGCGCCAGCAGCCACTTCGGGGACAGGGAGTCGGGAAACACCATATATTTT.

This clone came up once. The CDR3 coding sequence is TGTGCCAGCAGTCAATCTAGCTACGAGCAGTACTTC. This encodes CASSQSSYEQYF. The rearrangement uses TRBV6-1 and TRBJ2-7; no reliable D call. The V gene lost 5 bases and the J gene lost 3 bases, with 8 bases spanning the gap. Per germline, CDR1 MNHNS and CDR2 SASEGT. The CDR3 length is 12 residues.

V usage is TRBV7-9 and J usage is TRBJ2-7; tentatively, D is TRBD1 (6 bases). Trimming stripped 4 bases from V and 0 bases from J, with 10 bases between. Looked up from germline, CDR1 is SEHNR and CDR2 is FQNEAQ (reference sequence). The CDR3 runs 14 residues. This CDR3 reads CASSSTGFSYEQYF. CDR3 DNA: TGTGCCAGCAGCTCTACAGGGTTCTCCTACGAGCAGTACTTC.

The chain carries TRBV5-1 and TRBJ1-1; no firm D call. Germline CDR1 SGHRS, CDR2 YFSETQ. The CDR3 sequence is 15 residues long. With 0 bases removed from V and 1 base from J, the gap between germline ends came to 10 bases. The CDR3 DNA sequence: TGCGCCAGCAGCTTGGAAGGCCTAACGAACACTGAAGCTTTCTTT. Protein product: CASSLEGLTNTEAFF.

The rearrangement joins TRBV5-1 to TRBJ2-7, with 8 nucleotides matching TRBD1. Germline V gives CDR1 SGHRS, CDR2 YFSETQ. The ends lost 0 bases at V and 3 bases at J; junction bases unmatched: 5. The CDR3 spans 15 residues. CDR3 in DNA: TGCGCCAGCAGCTTGGAGCCAGGGGGCTTCTACGAGCAGTACTTC. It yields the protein CASSLEPGGFYEQYF.

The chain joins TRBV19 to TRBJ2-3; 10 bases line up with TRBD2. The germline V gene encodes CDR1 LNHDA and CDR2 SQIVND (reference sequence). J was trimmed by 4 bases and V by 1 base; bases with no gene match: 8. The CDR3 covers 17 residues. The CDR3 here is CASSIGPSGRFPDTQYF. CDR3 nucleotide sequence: TGTGCCAGTAGTATAGGGCCTAGCGGGAGATTCCCAGATACGCAGTATTTT.

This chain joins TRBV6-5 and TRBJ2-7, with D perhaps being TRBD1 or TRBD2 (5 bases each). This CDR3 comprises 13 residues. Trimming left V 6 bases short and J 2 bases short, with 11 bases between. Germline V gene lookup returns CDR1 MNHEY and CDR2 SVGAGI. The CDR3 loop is CASSLGRTYEQYF. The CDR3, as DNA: TGTGCCAGCAGCTTGGGACGGACCTACGAGCAGTACTTC.

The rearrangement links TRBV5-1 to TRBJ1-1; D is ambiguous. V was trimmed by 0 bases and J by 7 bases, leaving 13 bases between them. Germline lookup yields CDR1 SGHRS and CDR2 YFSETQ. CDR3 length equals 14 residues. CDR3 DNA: TGCGCCAGCAGCTTGGAAGAATTCATAGGTGAAGCTTTCTTT. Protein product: CASSLEEFIGEAFF.

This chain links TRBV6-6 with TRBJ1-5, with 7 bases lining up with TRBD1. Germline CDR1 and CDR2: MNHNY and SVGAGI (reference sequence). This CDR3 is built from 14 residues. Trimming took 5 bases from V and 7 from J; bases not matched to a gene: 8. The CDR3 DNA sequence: TGTGCCAGCAGTGCGACAGGGTTCGGACAGCCCCAGCATTTT. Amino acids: CASSATGFGQPQHF.

The chain's CDR3 is CATSSPSGYEQYF. CDR3 nucleotides: TGTGCCACCAGCAGCCCTAGCGGATACGAGCAGTACTTC. This chain uses TRBV15 with TRBJ2-7; 7 nucleotides match TRBD2. Germline V gene sequence: CDR1 LNHNV, CDR2 YYDKDF (reference sequence). V lost 3 bases to trimming and J lost 4 bases; unmatched junction nucleotides: 3. The CDR3 extends over 13 amino acids.

CDR3 region: CASSPIPRGGQPQHF. The CDR3 DNA sequence: TGTGCCAGCAGTCCAATCCCTCGGGGAGGTCAGCCCCAGCATTTT. The chain combines TRBV27 with TRBJ1-5; D remains ambiguous. Trimming shortened V by 5 bases and J by 6 bases, and 17 bases separated the two germline ends. In germline, CDR1 is MNHEY, CDR2 SMNVEV (reference sequence). The CDR3 sequence is 15 residues long.

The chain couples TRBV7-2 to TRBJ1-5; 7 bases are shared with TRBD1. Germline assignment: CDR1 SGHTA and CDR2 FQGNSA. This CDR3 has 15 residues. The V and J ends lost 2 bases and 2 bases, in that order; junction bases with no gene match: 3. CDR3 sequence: CASSLNQGGNQPQHF. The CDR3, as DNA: TGTGCCAGCAGCTTAAACCAGGGGGGCAATCAGCCCCAGCATTTT.

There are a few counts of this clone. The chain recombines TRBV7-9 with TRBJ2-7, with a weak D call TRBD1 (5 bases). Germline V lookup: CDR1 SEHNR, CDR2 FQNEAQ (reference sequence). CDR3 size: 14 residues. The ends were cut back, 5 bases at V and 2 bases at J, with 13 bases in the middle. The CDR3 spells CASSPQGGPYEQYF. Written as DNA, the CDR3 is TGTGCCAGCAGCCCCCAGGGTGGACCCTACGAGCAGTACTTC.

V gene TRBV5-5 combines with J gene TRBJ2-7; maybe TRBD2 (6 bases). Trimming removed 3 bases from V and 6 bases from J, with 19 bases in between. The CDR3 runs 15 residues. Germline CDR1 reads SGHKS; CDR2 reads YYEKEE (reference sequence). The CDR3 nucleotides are TGTGCCAGCAGCTCCGGCGGGTCGAGGAGGGGCGAGCAGTACTTC. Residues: CASSSGGSRRGEQYF. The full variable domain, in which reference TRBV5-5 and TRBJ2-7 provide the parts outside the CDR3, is DAGVTQSPTHLIKTRGQQVTLRCSPISGHKSVSWYQQVLGQGPQFIFQYYEKEERGRGNFPDRFSARQFPNYSSELNVNALLLGDSALYLCASSSGGSRRGEQYFGPGTRLTVT.

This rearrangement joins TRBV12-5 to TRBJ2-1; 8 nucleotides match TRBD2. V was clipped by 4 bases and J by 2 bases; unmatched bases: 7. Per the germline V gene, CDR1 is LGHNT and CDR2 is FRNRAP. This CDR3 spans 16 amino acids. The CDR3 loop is CASGSGGAGAYNEQFF. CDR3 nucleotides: TGTGCTAGTGGTTCGGGAGGGGCGGGAGCCTACAATGAGCAGTTCTTC.

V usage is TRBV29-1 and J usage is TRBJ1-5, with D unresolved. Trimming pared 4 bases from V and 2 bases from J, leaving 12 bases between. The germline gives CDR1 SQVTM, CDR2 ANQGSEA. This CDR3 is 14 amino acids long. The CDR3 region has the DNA TGCAGCGTTGTGGTCAGCGGCGGCAATCAGCCCCAGCATTTT. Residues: CSVVVSGGNQPQHF.

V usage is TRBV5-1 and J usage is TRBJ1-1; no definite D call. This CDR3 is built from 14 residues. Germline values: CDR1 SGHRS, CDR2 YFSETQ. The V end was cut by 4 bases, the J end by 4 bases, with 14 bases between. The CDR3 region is CASSAGLAGTEAFF. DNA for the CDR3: TGCGCCAGCAGCGCGGGTCTCGCGGGCACTGAAGCTTTCTTT.

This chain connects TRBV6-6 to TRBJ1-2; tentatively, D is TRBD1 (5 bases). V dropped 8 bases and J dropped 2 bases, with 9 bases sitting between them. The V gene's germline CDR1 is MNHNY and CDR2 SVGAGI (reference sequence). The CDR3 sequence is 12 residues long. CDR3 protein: CASLRTNYGYTF. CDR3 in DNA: TGTGCCAGCCTCAGGACAAACTATGGCTACACCTTC.

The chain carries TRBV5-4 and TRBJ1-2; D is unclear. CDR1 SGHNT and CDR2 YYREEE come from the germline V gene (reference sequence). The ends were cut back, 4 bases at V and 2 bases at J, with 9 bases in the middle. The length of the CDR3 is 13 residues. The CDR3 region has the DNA TGTGCCAGCAGCCCGGACGGAAACTATGGCTACACCTTC. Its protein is CASSPDGNYGYTF.

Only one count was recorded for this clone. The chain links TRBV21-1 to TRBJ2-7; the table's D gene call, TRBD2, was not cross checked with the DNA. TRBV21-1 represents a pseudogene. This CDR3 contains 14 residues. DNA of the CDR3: TGTGCCAGCAGCTTCCCCGGGACTAGCGCCGAGCAGTACTTC. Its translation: CASSFPGTSAEQYF.

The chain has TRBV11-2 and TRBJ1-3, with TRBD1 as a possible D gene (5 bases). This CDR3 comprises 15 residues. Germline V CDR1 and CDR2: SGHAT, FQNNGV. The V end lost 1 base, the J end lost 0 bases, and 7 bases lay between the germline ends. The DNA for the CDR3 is TGTGCCAGCAGCTTAGGACAGATCTCTGGAAACACCATATATTTT. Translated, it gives CASSLGQISGNTIYF.

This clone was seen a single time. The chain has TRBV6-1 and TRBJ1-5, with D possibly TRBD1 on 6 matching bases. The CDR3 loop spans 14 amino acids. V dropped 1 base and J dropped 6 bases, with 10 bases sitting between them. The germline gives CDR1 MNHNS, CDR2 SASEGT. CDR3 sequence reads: CASSEGGGGQPQHF. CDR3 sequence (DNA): TGTGCCAGCAGTGAAGGCGGGGGCGGTCAGCCCCAGCATTTT.

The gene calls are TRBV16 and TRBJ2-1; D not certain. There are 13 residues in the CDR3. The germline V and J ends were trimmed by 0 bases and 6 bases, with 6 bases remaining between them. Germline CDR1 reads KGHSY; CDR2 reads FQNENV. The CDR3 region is CASSQSLGNEQFF. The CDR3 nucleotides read TGTGCCAGCAGCCAATCCCTTGGCAATGAGCAGTTCTTC.

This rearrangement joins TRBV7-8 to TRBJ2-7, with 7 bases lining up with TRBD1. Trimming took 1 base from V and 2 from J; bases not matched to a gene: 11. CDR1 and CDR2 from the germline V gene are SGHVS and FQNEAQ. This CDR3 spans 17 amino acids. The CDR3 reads CASSLVIGTVTTYEQYF. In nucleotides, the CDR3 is TGTGCCAGCAGCTTAGTTATTGGGACAGTGACTACCTACGAGCAGTACTTC.

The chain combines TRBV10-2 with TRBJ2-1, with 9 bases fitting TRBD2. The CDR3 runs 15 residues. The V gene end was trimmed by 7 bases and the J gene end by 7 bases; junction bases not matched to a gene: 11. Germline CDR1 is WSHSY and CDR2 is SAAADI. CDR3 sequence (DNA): TGCGCCAGCACCCAGGGACTAGCAGCAAGGAATGAGCAGTTCTTC. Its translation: CASTQGLAARNEQFF.

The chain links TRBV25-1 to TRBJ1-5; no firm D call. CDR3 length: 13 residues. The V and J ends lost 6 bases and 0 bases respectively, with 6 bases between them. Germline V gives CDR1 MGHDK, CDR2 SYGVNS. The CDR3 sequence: CASRAGSNQPQHF. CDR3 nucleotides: TGTGCCAGCAGGGCAGGTAGCAATCAGCCCCAGCATTTT. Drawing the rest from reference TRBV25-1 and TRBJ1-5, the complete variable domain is EADIYQTPRYLVIGTGKKITLECSQTMGHDKMYWYQQDPGMELHLIHYSYGVNSTEKGDLSSESTVSRIRTEHFPLTLESARPSHTSQYLCASRAGSNQPQHFGDGTRLSIL.

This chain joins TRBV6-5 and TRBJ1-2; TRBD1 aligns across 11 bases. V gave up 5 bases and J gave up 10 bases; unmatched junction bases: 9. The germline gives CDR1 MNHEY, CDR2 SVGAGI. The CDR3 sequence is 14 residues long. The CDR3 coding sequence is TGTGCCAGCAGTGCCGCCGGGACAGGGGGGTTCTACACCTTC. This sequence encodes CASSAAGTGGFYTF.